The clone carrying this T cell receptor beta chain has only a few counts. These data come from a study of CD8+ T cells in alopecia areata. RNA, once extracted, was reverse transcribed into cDNA for use as the sequencing template. Sequencing used immunoSEQ multiplex PCR; TCRdb keeps in-frame clones, though not all of them. The sample has 160,000 or so clones; around 50% are singletons. The clonotype comes from a human donor with alopecia areata. Sample: CD8+ T cells sorted from blood, taken at week 0.

This CDR3 reads CASSDRDNGETQYF. The CDR3 DNA is TGTGCCAGCAGTGACCGGGACAATGGGGAGACCCAGTACTTC. This rearrangement joins TRBV28 to TRBJ2-5; tentatively, D is TRBD1 (6 bases). The CDR3 length is 14 residues. Trimming took 5 bases from V and 5 from J, leaving 15 bases between them. Germline CDR1 is MDHEN and CDR2 is SYDVKM. The whole variable domain, filled in from reference TRBV28 and TRBJ2-5, reads DVKVTQSSRYLVKRTGEKVFLECVQDMDHENMFWYRQDPGLGLRLIYFSYDVKMKEKGDIPEGYSVSREKKERFSLILESASTNQTSMYLCASSDRDNGETQYFGPGTRLLVL.